There are a few counts of the clone carrying this T cell receptor beta chain. Its specificity is unknown. Per donor, one heparinised blood draw averaged roughly 120 mL. This sample was included in a study of beta chain features in type 1 diabetes. General study findings and limits: Cells that show high TCR expression could be over-represented by cDNA sequencing. When VDJ junctions were examined, type 1 diabetes patients showed fewer insertions and more deletions.

TCRB transcripts that were expressed got sequenced, as all of the isolated RNA had been reverse transcribed. Naive, central memory and regulatory T cell samples averaged about 3.57 million reads. Data came from immunoSEQ multiplex PCR; TCRdb stores just in-frame clones and leaves some out. The sample contains a few hundred thousand clones, 25% to 30% of which appear only once. Germline values: CDR1 SGHTA, CDR2 FQGNSA. The V end was cut by 0 bases, the J end by 1 base, with 11 bases between. The CDR3 contains 16 residues. The receptor's source is a man aged 25 to 45 in good health. V and J are TRBV7-2 and TRBJ2-3, with D perhaps given as TRBD1 or TRBD2 (5 bases each). Input material: central memory CD4+ T cells from blood. The CDR3, as DNA: TGTGCCAGCAGCTTAGCGCAGGGACCAGGCACAGATACGCAGTATTTT. Amino acids: CASSLAQGPGTDTQYF.